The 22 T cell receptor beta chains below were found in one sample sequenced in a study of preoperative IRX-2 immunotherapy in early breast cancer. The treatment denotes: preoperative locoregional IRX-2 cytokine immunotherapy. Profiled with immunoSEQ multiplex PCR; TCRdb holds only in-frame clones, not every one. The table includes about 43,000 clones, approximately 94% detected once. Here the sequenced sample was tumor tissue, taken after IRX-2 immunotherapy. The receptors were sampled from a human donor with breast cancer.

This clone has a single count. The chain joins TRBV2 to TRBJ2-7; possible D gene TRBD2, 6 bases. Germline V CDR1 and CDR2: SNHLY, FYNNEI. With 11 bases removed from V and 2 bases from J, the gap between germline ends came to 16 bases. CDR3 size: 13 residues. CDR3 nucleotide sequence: TGTGCCGGGGCGGGGAGTAGCCCCTACGAGCAGTACTTC. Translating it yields CAGAGSSPYEQYF.

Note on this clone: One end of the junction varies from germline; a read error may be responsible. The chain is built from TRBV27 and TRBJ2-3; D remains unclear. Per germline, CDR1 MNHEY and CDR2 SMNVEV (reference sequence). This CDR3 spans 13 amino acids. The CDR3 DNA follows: TGTGCCAGCAGTAGCTTGGTTGAGGAGTGGCTTTGTTTT. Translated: CASSSLVEEWLCF.

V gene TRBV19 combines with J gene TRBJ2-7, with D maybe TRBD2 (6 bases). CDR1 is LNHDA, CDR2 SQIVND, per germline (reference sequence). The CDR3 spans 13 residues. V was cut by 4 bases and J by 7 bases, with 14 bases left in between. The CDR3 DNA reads TGTGCCAGTAGTAGGGGGGACCCTGCGGAGCAGTACTTC. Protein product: CASSRGDPAEQYF.

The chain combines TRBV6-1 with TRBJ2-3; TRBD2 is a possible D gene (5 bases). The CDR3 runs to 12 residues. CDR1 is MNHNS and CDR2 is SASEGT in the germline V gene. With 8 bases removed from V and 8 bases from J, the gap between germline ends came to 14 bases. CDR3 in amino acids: CASGPEGLTQYF. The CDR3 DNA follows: TGTGCCAGCGGACCTGAGGGCCTTACGCAGTATTTT.

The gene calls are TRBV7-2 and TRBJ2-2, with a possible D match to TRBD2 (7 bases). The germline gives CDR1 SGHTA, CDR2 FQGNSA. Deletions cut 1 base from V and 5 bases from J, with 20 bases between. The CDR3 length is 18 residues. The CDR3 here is CASSLVKGGQGGTGELFF. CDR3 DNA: TGTGCCAGCAGCTTAGTGAAAGGGGGGCAGGGAGGGACCGGGGAGCTGTTTTTT.

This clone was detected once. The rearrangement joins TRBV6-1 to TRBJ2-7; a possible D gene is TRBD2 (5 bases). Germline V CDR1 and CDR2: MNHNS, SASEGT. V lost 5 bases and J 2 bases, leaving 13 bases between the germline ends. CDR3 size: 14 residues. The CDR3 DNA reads TGTGCCAGCAGTCGGACTTTAGGGACCTACGAGCAGTACTTC. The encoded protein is CASSRTLGTYEQYF.

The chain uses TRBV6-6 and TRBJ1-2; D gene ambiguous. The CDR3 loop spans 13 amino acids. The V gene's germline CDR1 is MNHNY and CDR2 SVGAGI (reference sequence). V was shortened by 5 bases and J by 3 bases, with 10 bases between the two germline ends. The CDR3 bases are TGTGCCAGCAGTCCACGGGTGGACTATGGCTACACCTTC. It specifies CASSPRVDYGYTF.

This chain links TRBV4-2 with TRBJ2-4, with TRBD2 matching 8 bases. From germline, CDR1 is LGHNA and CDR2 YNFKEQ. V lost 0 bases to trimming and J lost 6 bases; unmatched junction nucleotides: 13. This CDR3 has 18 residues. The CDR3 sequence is CASSQEGSGRTWGNIQYF. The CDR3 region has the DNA TGTGCCAGCAGCCAAGAAGGCAGCGGGAGAACCTGGGGAAACATTCAGTACTTC.

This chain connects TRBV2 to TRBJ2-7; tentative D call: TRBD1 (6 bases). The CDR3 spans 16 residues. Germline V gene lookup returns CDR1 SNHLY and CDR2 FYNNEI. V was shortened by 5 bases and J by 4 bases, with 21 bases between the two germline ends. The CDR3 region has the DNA TGTGCCAGCAGTCCAGGCGCCCGACAGGCGTGGTACGAGCAGTACTTC. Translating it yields CASSPGARQAWYEQYF.

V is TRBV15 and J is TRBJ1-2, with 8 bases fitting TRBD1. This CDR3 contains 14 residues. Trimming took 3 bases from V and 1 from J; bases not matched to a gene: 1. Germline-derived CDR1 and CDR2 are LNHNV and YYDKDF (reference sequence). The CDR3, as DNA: TGTGCCACCAGCAGGGACAGGGTTAACTATGGCTACACCTTC. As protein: CATSRDRVNYGYTF.

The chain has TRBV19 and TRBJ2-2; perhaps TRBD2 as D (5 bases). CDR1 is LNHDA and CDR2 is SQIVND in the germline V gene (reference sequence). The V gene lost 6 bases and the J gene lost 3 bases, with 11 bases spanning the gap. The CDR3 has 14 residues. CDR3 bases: TGTGCCAGTAGGAAATGGGGAGACACCGGGGAGCTGTTTTTT. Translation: CASRKWGDTGELFF.

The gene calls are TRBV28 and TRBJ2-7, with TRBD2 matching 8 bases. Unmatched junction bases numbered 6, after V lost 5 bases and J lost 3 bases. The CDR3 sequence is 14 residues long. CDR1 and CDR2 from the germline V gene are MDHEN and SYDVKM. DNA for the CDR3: TGTGCCAGCAGTAACCCGGGAGGGGGCTACGAGCAGTACTTC. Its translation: CASSNPGGGYEQYF.

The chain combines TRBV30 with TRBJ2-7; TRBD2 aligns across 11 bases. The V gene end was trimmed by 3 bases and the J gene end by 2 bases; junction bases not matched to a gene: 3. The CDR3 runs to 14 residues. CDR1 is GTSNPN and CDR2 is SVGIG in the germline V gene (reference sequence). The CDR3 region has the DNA TGTGCCTGGAGGGGGGGACTAGCGGCCTACGAGCAGTACTTC. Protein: CAWRGGLAAYEQYF.

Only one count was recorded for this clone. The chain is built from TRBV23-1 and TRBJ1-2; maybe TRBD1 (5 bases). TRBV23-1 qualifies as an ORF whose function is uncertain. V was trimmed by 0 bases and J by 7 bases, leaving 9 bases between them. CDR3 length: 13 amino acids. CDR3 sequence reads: CASSQSGEGGYTF. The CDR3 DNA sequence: TGCGCCAGCAGTCAATCAGGGGAAGGTGGCTACACCTTC.

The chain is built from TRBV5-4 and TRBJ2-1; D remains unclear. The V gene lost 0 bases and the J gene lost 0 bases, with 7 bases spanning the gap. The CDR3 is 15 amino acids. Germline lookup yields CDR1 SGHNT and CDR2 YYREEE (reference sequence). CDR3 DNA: TGTGCCAGCAGCTTGGATAGAAGCTCCTACAATGAGCAGTTCTTC. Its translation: CASSLDRSSYNEQFF.

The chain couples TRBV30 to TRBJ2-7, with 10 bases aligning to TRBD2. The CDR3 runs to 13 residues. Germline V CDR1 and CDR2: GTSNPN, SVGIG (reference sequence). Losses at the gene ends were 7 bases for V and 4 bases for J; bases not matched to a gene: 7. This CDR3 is CASAGGPSYEQYF. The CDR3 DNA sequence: TGTGCCTCAGCGGGAGGGCCCTCGTACGAGCAGTACTTC.

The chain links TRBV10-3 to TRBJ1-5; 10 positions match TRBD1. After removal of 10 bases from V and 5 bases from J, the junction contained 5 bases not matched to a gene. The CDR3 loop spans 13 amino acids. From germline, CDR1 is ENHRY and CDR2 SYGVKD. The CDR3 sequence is CATGTGEDQPQHF. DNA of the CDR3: TGTGCCACCGGGACAGGGGAAGATCAGCCCCAGCATTTT.

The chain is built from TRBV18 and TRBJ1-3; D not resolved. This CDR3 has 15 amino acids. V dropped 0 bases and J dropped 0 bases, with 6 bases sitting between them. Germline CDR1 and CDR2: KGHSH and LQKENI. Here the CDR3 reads CASSPPPGSGNTIYF. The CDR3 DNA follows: TGTGCCAGCTCACCACCCCCAGGCTCTGGAAACACCATATATTTT.

CDR3 in DNA: TGTGCCAGCAGTTTTTCCCTGGGGACAGGGGGAACAAGGAACTATGGCTACACCTTC. Its protein product is CASSFSLGTGGTRNYGYTF. The chain has TRBV28 and TRBJ1-2; 11 bases agree with TRBD1. CDR3 length: 19 amino acids. The V gene's germline CDR1 is MDHEN and CDR2 SYDVKM. V shed 3 bases, J shed 2 bases, and the junction held 14 bases outside the gene matches.

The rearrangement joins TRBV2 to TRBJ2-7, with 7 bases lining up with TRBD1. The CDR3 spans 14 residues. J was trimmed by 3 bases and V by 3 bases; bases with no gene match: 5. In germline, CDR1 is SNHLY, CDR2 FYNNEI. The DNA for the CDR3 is TGTGCCAGCAGTGACGACAGGGTGCTCTACGAGCAGTACTTC. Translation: CASSDDRVLYEQYF.

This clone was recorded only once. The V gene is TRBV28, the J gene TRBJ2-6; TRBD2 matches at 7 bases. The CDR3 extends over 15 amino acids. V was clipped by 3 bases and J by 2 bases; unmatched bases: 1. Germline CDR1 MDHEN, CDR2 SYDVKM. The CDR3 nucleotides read TGTGCCAGCAGTTTGGGGGGGACTGGGGCCAACGTCCTGACTTTC. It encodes CASSLGGTGANVLTF.

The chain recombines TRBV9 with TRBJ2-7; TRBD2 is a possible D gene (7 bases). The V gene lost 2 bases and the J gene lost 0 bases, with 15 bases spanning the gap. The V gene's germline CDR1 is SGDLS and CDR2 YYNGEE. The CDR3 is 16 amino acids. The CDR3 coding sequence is TGTGCCAGCAGCGTGAGAGGGGGAGGGAGCTCCTACGAGCAGTACTTC. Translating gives CASSVRGGGSSYEQYF. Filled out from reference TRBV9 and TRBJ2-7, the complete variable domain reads DSGVTQTPKHLITATGQRVTLRCSPRSGDLSVYWYQQSLDQGLQFLIQYYNGEERAKGNILERFSAQQFPDLHSELNLSSLELGDSALYFCASSVRGGGSSYEQYFGPGTRLTVT.